Listed below are T cell receptor beta chains from one sample, sequenced in a study of PD-1 blockade in classical Hodgkin lymphoma. The assay was immunoSEQ multiplex PCR, and TCRdb's table has in-frame clones only and misses some. The sample yields tens of thousands of clones, less than 75% seen once. Specimen: peripheral blood mononuclear cells (PBMCs), collected before the second cycle of nivolumab. All receptors derive from a human donor with classical Hodgkin lymphoma. Both conserved end residues are part of each CDR3. A D gene is named only where the DNA matches it firmly. Only some rows state a clone size, as once, few, many or a class for expanded clones.

size: few
V: TRBV27
J: TRBJ2-7
D: TRBD2
DNA: TGTGCCAGCAGACCTGGGACTAGCGGGAGCGTCCCATACGAGCAGTACTTC
CDR3: CASRPGTSGSVPYEQYF

size: .
V: TRBV6-5
J: TRBJ2-2
D: .
DNA: TGTGCCAGCAGTGAAGGGTTGCTGTTTTTT
CDR3: CASSEGLLFF

size: .
V: TRBV7-2
J: TRBJ2-3
D: TRBD1
DNA: TGTGCCAGCAGCCTAAGACAGGGGAGGACAGATACGCAGTATTTT
CDR3: CASSLRQGRTDTQYF

size: .
V: TRBV27
J: TRBJ2-7
D: TRBD2
DNA: TGTGCCAGCAGGGTAGGATGGGAAGCGGGATTGTTCGAGCAGTACTTC
CDR3: CASRVGWEAGLFEQYF

size: .
V: TRBV7-2
J: TRBJ2-7
D: TRBD1
DNA: TGTGCCAGCAGCTCAGGACAGGGCCGGTACGAGCAGTACTTC
CDR3: CASSSGQGRYEQYF

size: .
V: TRBV10-3
J: TRBJ2-7
D: .
DNA: TGTGCCATCAGTGAGTCGTGGGTCTCCTACGAGCAGTACTTC
CDR3: CAISESWVSYEQYF

size: .
V: TRBV6-5
J: TRBJ1-1
D: TRBD1
DNA: TGTGCCAGCAGTCAACCAAACAGGGGGAACACTGAAGCTTTCTTT
CDR3: CASSQPNRGNTEAFF

size: .
V: TRBV27
J: TRBJ2-1
D: TRBD2
DNA: TGTGCCAGCAGAACTGTAGCGGGAGGGCGAATTGAGCAGTTCTTC
CDR3: CASRTVAGGRIEQFF

size: .
V: TRBV9
J: TRBJ2-5
D: .
DNA: TGTGCCAGCAGCGTAGGGGTTCAGGGACGGGAGACCCAGTACTTC
CDR3: CASSVGVQGRETQYF

size: .
V: TRBV5-1
J: TRBJ2-3
D: TRBD1
DNA: TGCGCCAGCAGCGAAGGTGACAGGGGGCCCACAGATACGCAGTATTTT
CDR3: CASSEGDRGPTDTQYF

size: .
V: TRBV6-1
J: TRBJ2-1
D: TRBD2
DNA: TGTGCCAGCAGTGACACGGGAGGGCCGTACAATGAGCAGTTCTTC
CDR3: CASSDTGGPYNEQFF

size: .
V: TRBV10-3
J: TRBJ2-1
D: TRBD1
DNA: TGTGCCATCAGTGCGTCAGGGGGCGGGTACAATGAGCAGTTCTTC
CDR3: CAISASGGGYNEQFF

size: few
V: TRBV6-1
J: TRBJ2-7
D: TRBD1
DNA: TGTGCCAGCAGTGAAGCGCTACTCGGGACAGCTAACTCCTACGAGCAGTACTTC
CDR3: CASSEALLGTANSYEQYF

size: .
V: TRBV5-1
J: TRBJ2-5
D: .
DNA: TGCGCCAGCAGCGAGGGAAGGGGAGGAGAGACCCAGTACTTC
CDR3: CASSEGRGGETQYF

size: .
V: TRBV18
J: TRBJ2-7
D: .
DNA: TGTGCCAGCTCAACTTATTCCGAGATGGAGCAGTACTTC
CDR3: CASSTYSEMEQYF

size: once
V: TRBV29-1
J: TRBJ1-2
D: .
DNA: TGCAGCGTGGGGGTCGGGGTCCTAGAGCGATATGGCTACACCTTC
CDR3: CSVGVGVLERYGYTF

size: .
V: TRBV28
J: TRBJ2-1
D: TRBD2
DNA: TGTGCCAGCAGTACACTAGCGGGAGTGAGCTCCTACAATGAGCAGTTCTTC
CDR3: CASSTLAGVSSYNEQFF

size: .
V: TRBV5-1
J: TRBJ2-1
D: .
DNA: TGCGCCAGCAGCTTGGAAGTCTGGGAGAAATACAATGAGCAGTTCTTC
CDR3: CASSLEVWEKYNEQFF

size: .
V: TRBV30
J: TRBJ1-2
D: .
DNA: TGTGCCTGGAGTGTTTCTACATTTAACTATGGCTACACCTTC
CDR3: CAWSVSTFNYGYTF

size: .
V: TRBV6-1
J: TRBJ1-5
D: .
DNA: TGTGCCAGCAGTGAACTGGTCAGCGGGGATCAGCCCCAGCATTTT
CDR3: CASSELVSGDQPQHF

size: .
V: TRBV15
J: TRBJ2-5
D: .
DNA: TGTGCCACCAGGTGGGACTCTCTCTTGGGGGAGCAGTACTTC
CDR3: CATRWDSLLGEQYF

size: .
V: TRBV19
J: TRBJ1-2
D: .
DNA: TGTGCCAGTAGTATAGAACTGAACTATGGCTACACCTTC
CDR3: CASSIELNYGYTF

size: .
V: TRBV6-1
J: TRBJ1-2
D: TRBD1
DNA: TGTGCCAGCAGCGCCAGTGGGACAGGCTATGGCTACACCTTC
CDR3: CASSASGTGYGYTF

size: .
V: TRBV5-1
J: TRBJ2-6
D: .
DNA: TGCGCCACTTCGGACAGATCTGGGGCCAACGTCCTGACTTTC
CDR3: CATSDRSGANVLTF

size: .
V: TRBV5-1
J: TRBJ2-1
D: TRBD2
DNA: TGCGCCAGCAGCTTAACTAGCGGGAGTGTCTATGAGCAGTTCTTC
CDR3: CASSLTSGSVYEQFF

size: .
V: TRBV27
J: TRBJ2-1
D: .
DNA: TGTGCCAGCAGAGAAGCCGGTGAGCAGTTCTTC
CDR3: CASREAGEQFF

size: .
V: TRBV28
J: TRBJ1-2
D: .
DNA: TGTGCCAGCAGTTTAAGCGGGTTTTCGGGACAACACTATGGCTACACCTTC
CDR3: CASSLSGFSGQHYGYTF

size: .
V: TRBV2
J: TRBJ2-7
D: TRBD1
DNA: TGTGCCAGCCCCGGGACAGGGATTTCCTACGAGCAGTACTTC
CDR3: CASPGTGISYEQYF

size: .
V: TRBV6-1
J: TRBJ1-2
D: .
DNA: TGTGCCAGCATTCTGGGGGAGGGGCCAAAGGGGGGCTACACCTTC
CDR3: CASILGEGPKGGYTF

size: .
V: TRBV7-9
J: TRBJ2-3
D: .
DNA: TGTGCCAGCAGGGTGACTAGCACAGATACGCAGTATTTT
CDR3: CASRVTSTDTQYF

size: .
V: TRBV10-2
J: TRBJ1-2
D: .
DNA: TGCGCCAGCAGTGAGTCTCGCCTATACTATGGCTACACCTTC
CDR3: CASSESRLYYGYTF

size: large
V: TRBV4-1
J: TRBJ2-7
D: .
DNA: TGCGCCAGCAGCAAAGGACAAGGCTACGAGCAGTACTTC
CDR3: CASSKGQGYEQYF

size: few
V: TRBV5-1
J: TRBJ2-5
D: .
DNA: TGCGCCAGCAAGACAGGAATGGGGCCCGAGGGAGAGACCCAGTACTTC
CDR3: CASKTGMGPEGETQYF

size: .
V: TRBV28
J: TRBJ2-6
D: .
DNA: TGTGCCAGCGCCCCAGGGGCTGGGGCCAACGTCCTGACTTTC
CDR3: CASAPGAGANVLTF

size: few
V: TRBV28
J: TRBJ1-5
D: .
DNA: TGTGCCAGCAGCGTCCCCTTAAGGAGCAATCAGCCCCAGCATTTT
CDR3: CASSVPLRSNQPQHF

size: .
V: TRBV2
J: TRBJ1-2
D: TRBD1
DNA: TGTGCCAGCAGTTCTGACAGGGACTATGGCTACACCTTC
CDR3: CASSSDRDYGYTF

size: large
V: TRBV4-1
J: TRBJ1-3
D: .
DNA: TGCGCCAGCAGCCCCCCAGGGCAAGGAAACACCATATATTTT
CDR3: CASSPPGQGNTIYF

size: .
V: TRBV7-6
J: TRBJ2-1
D: .
DNA: TGTGCCAGCAGCCCATTGGGGGGGCGGTACAATGAGCAGTTCTTC
CDR3: CASSPLGGRYNEQFF

size: .
V: TRBV6-4
J: TRBJ2-1
D: .
DNA: TGTGCCAGCAGTGCGTCGGAAGAGGGCCACAATGAGCAGTTCTTC
CDR3: CASSASEEGHNEQFF

size: few
V: TRBV6-1
J: TRBJ2-7
D: .
DNA: TGTGCCAGCAGTGAAGCGACCGGGGGCCGGGACGAGCAGTACTTC
CDR3: CASSEATGGRDEQYF

size: .
V: TRBV6-6
J: TRBJ2-3
D: .
DNA: TGTGCCAGCAGTACGTCCCCAGATACGCAGTATTTT
CDR3: CASSTSPDTQYF

size: once
V: TRBV29-1
J: TRBJ2-1
D: TRBD1
DNA: TGCAGCGTTTCTATACAGGGGGCCGGGGAGCAGTTCTTC
CDR3: CSVSIQGAGEQFF

size: .
V: TRBV7-9
J: TRBJ2-7
D: .
DNA: TGTGCCAGCAGCCCTGGGGGCAGGGCGGGAGACTACGAGCAGTACTTC
CDR3: CASSPGGRAGDYEQYF

size: .
V: TRBV10-3
J: TRBJ1-4
D: TRBD1
DNA: TGTGCCATCAAACCGGGACAGGGGGCGAGGGATGAAAAACTGTTTTTT
CDR3: CAIKPGQGARDEKLFF

size: .
V: TRBV28
J: TRBJ2-7
D: .
DNA: TGTGCCAGCAGTTTAATCGGCTACGAGCAGTACTTC
CDR3: CASSLIGYEQYF

size: .
V: TRBV12-5
J: TRBJ2-6
D: TRBD1
DNA: TGTGCTAGTGGTGACAGGGGGGCTGGGGCCAACGTCCTGACTTTC
CDR3: CASGDRGAGANVLTF

size: .
V: TRBV5-4
J: TRBJ1-2
D: .
DNA: TGTGCCAGCAGCTTGTCTTCGGACGGCACAGCTAACTATGGCTACACCTTC
CDR3: CASSLSSDGTANYGYTF